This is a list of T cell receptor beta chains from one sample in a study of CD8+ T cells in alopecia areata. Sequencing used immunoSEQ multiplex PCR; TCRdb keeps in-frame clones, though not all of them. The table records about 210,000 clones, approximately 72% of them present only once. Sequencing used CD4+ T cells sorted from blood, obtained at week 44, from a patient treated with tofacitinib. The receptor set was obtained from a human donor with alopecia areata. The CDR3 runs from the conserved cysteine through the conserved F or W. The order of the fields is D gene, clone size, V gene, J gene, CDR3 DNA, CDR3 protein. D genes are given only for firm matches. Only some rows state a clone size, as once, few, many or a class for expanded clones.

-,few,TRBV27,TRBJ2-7,TGTGCCAGCGGACGGTTCTCCTACGAGCAGTACTTC,CASGRFSYEQYF
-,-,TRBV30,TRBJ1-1,TGTGCCTGGAGTATAGGGGGATCCCTCATGAACACTGAAGCTTTCTTT,CAWSIGGSLMNTEAFF
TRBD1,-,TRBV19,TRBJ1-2,TGTGCCAGTAGTCTACAGGGGGCAGGAGCTAACTATGGCTACACCTTC,CASSLQGAGANYGYTF
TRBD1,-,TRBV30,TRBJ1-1,TGTGCCTGGGTGGGACAGCTGAACACTGAAGCTTTCTTT,CAWVGQLNTEAFF
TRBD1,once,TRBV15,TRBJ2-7,TGTGCCACCAGCAGAGATACCGGGACAAGGGGGCACGAGCAGTACTTC,CATSRDTGTRGHEQYF
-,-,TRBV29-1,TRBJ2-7,TGCAGCGTCGGAATACAGGGTGGCGAGCAGTACTTC,CSVGIQGGEQYF
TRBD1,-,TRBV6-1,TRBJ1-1,TGTGCCAGCAGGGAACACCCACCGGGACAGGTTTCAAGCAACATCGACACTGAAGCTTTCTTT,CASREHPPGQVSSNIDTEAFF
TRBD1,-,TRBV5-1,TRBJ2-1,TGCGCCAGCTCCATCGGACAGGCATACAATGAGCAGTTCTTC,CASSIGQAYNEQFF
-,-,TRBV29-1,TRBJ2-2,TGCAGCGTTGGTGCGGGCACCGGGGAGCTGTTTTTT,CSVGAGTGELFF
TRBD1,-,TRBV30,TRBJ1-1,TGTGCCTGGGATATCAGGGGGCGGAAAGGCACTGAAGCTTTCTTT,CAWDIRGRKGTEAFF
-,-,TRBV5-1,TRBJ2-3,TGCGCCAGCAGCTTGTCCGGTAGCACAGATACGCAGTATTTT,CASSLSGSTDTQYF
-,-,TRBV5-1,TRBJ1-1,TGCGCCAGCAGCCCCAGGGGCGAGACTGAAGCTTTCTTT,CASSPRGETEAFF
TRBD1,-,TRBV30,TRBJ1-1,TGTGCCTGGAACAGGGGGCGGGGTGACACTGAAGCTTTCTTT,CAWNRGRGDTEAFF
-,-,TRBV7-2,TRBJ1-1,TGTGCCAGCAGCTTAACGGCCCGCTCCACTGAAGCTTTCTTT,CASSLTARSTEAFF
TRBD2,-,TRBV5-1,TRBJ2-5,TGCGCCAGCAGCTTGATAGCGGGGGGGCAAGAGACCCAGTACTTC,CASSLIAGGQETQYF
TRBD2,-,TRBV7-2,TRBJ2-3,TGTGCCAGCCGATCGACTAGCGGGGTACTCAATACGCAGTATTTT,CASRSTSGVLNTQYF
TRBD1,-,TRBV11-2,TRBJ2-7,TGTGCCAGCAGCTCTTACAGGGGCTACGAGCAGTACTTC,CASSSYRGYEQYF
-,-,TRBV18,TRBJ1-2,TGTGCCAGCTCACCACGGAATACGGGGGCGCATGGCTACACCTTC,CASSPRNTGAHGYTF
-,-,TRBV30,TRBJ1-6,TGTGCCTGGCGGCCTGACACGGAGCATTCACCCCTCCACTTT,CAWRPDTEHSPLHF
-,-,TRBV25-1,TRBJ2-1,TGTGCCAGCAGTGCGATGTCGAATGAGCAGTTCTTC,CASSAMSNEQFF
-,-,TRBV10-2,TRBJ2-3,TGCGCCAGCAGTGACGGACTCACAGATACGCAGTATTTT,CASSDGLTDTQYF
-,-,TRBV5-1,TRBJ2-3,TGCGCCAGCAGCTTGGCGGGGGGCATGGCAGATACGCAGTATTTT,CASSLAGGMADTQYF
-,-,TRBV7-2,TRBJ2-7,TGTGCCAGCAGCTCTGGTGGGACCGAGCAGTACTTC,CASSSGGTEQYF
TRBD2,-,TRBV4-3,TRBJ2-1,TGCGCCAGCAGCTCTAGCGGGGGGCGAAATGAGCAGTTCTTC,CASSSSGGRNEQFF
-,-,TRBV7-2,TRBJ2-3,TGTGCCAGCAGCTTAACAGGGACTAGCACAGATACGCAGTATTTT,CASSLTGTSTDTQYF
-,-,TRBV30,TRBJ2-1,TGTGCCTGGAGCCTCGCCAGGGCCTATGAGCAGTTCTTC,CAWSLARAYEQFF
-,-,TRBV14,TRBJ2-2,TGTGCCAGCAATAAGAACACCGGGGAGCTGTTTTTT,CASNKNTGELFF
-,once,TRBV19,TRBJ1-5,TGTGCCAGCCGCACGAAGGTTAATAGCAATCAGCCCCAGCATTTT,CASRTKVNSNQPQHF
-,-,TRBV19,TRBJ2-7,TGTGCCAGTAGTATAGATTTGGACAGTCGGGAGCAGTACTTC,CASSIDLDSREQYF
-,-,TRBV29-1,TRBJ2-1,TGCAGCGTAGAGGACAGTCGCCACAATGAGCAGTTCTTC,CSVEDSRHNEQFF